One T cell receptor (beta chain) is described in this entry. Between the mid-2010s and the late 2010s, patients underwent resection in Japan or China. The data were taken from a study of immune evolution from preneoplasia to lung adenocarcinoma. V trimming: 1 base; J trimming: 5 bases; junction bases outside the gene matches: 9. CDR3 length: 16 amino acids. Germline CDR1 is MGHRA and CDR2 is YSYEKL. Assay used: immunoSEQ multiplex PCR; TCRdb lists only in-frame clones, some missing. The sample lists just under 5,000 clones; more than 80% were seen once. The source material was FFPE adjacent normal lung tissue. This clonotype originated in an older donor with lung adenocarcinoma. V and J are TRBV4-1 and TRBJ2-5; 8 nucleotides match TRBD1. CDR3 loop: CASSQGEQGVGETQYF. The CDR3 nucleotides are TGCGCCAGCAGCCAAGGGGAACAGGGGGTGGGTGAGACCCAGTACTTC.